This T cell receptor beta chain was identified in a study of cytomegalovirus exposure and HLA in healthy donors. Study details: Early on, a data release was issued that held roughly 80 million unique TCRs from HLA-typed donors. Study-wide points: As a later analysis showed, a missense DCLRE1C variant was linked to trimming of TCR beta V- and J-genes. Researchers left out some V segments, among them TRBV6-2 and TRBV6-3, as indistinguishable.

A remark on this clone: No antigen is known for it.

V gave up 7 bases and J gave up 0 bases, with 13 bases separating them. Germline CDR1 reads LGHNT; CDR2 reads FRNRAP. The length of the CDR3 is 15 residues. Amplification used 60 Vbeta primers and 13 Jbeta primers. TCRdb keeps only in-frame clones here, not all; method: immunoSEQ multiplex PCR. Of 250,000 to 350,000 clones listed, about 80% are singletons. The sequence was collected from a girl aged 2-9 years in good health and CMV-seronegative. V is TRBV12-5 and J is TRBJ2-1, with D possibly being TRBD1 (6 bases). Sample: PBMCs. The CDR3 nucleotides are TGTGCTAGTGCCCTCACAGGGAGCTCCTACAATGAGCAGTTCTTC. The encoded protein is CASALTGSSYNEQFF. The variable domain in full, with the rest retrieved from reference TRBV12-5 and TRBJ2-1, is DARVTQTPRHKVTEMGQEVTMRCQPILGHNTVFWYRQTMMQGLELLAYFRNRAPLDDSGMPKDRFSAEMPDATLATLKIQPSEPRDSAVYFCASALTGSSYNEQFFGPGTRLTVL.